Presented here are 13 T cell receptor beta chains from one specimen sequenced in a study of blood T cell repertoires in COVID-19. Measured with immunoSEQ multiplex PCR; TCRdb has only the in-frame clones, and not every one. The table lists 390,000 or so clones, about 87% of them singletons. Sequenced material: PBMCs or T cells enriched from blood (not recorded which). These TCRs come from a woman in her 50s who had recovered from COVID-19.

V gene TRBV28 combines with J gene TRBJ2-3; 8 bases line up with TRBD1. V was pared by 5 bases and J by 3 bases, with 7 bases of the junction left unmatched. CDR3 length: 15 residues. Germline values: CDR1 MDHEN, CDR2 SYDVKM. DNA for the CDR3: TGTGCCAGCAGTCCTGGTCAGGGGGCAACAGATACGCAGTATTTT. Its protein product is CASSPGQGATDTQYF.

The rearrangement joins TRBV2 to TRBJ2-7, with a possible D match to TRBD1 (6 bases). The CDR3 covers 15 residues. CDR1 and CDR2 from the germline V gene are SNHLY and FYNNEI. With 6 bases removed from V and 4 bases from J, the gap between germline ends came to 19 bases. CDR3 nucleotide sequence: TGTGCCAGCAGCGTATCCCCAGGGGCCATTTACGAGCAGTACTTC. Translation gives CASSVSPGAIYEQYF.

The chain has TRBV19 and TRBJ2-1, with TRBD2 matching 8 bases. This CDR3 is built from 17 residues. J was trimmed by 0 bases and V by 4 bases; bases with no gene match: 8. Germline CDR1 is LNHDA and CDR2 is SQIVND (reference sequence). The DNA for the CDR3 is TGTGCCAGTAGTAAGCTGATACTAGCGGCCTCCTACAATGAGCAGTTCTTC. It codes for CASSKLILAASYNEQFF. Full variable domain (remainder filled in from reference TRBV19 and TRBJ2-1): DGGITQSPKYLFRKEGQNVTLSCEQNLNHDAMYWYRQDPGQGLRLIYYSQIVNDFQKGDIAEGYSVSREKKESFPLTVTSAQKNPTAFYLCASSKLILAASYNEQFFGPGTRLTVL.

Points on this clone: One end of the junction is discordant with germline, which a read error may explain. J is TRBJ2-1 and V is TRBV7-7, with 8 bases fitting TRBD2. The CDR3 runs 16 residues. From germline, CDR1 is SSHAT and CDR2 FNYEAQ (reference sequence). The CDR3 region is CASSRLAGIPYNEQFF. The CDR3 DNA reads TGTGCTAGCAGTCGGCTAGCGGGCATACCTTACAATGAGCAGTTCTTC.

The V call is TRBV7-9, the J call TRBJ1-2; TRBD1 agrees at 9 bases. The CDR3 sequence is 15 residues long. The V and J ends lost 4 bases and 1 base, in that order; junction bases with no gene match: 4. The V gene's germline CDR1 is SEHNR and CDR2 FQNEAQ (reference sequence). CDR3 residues: CASSSTGGYNYGYTF. CDR3 sequence (DNA): TGTGCCAGCAGCTCGACAGGGGGATATAACTATGGCTACACCTTC.

The chain carries TRBV2 and TRBJ1-2, with D maybe TRBD1 (5 bases). Germline CDR1 SNHLY, CDR2 FYNNEI. CDR3 length: 13 residues. V gave up 4 bases and J gave up 8 bases, with 14 bases separating them. CDR3 coding DNA: TGTGCCAGCAGTGTTCAGACAGCATACGGCTACACCTTC. This encodes CASSVQTAYGYTF.

The chain employs TRBV7-2 and TRBJ2-1; the match to TRBD2 covers 16 bases. CDR3 length: 15 amino acids. The V and J ends lost 4 bases and 8 bases, in that order; junction bases with no gene match: 2. Germline loops: CDR1 SGHTA, CDR2 FQGNSA. Here the CDR3 DNA reads TGTGCCAGCAGCTGGGGACTAGCGGGGGGGGATGAGCAGTTCTTC. It specifies CASSWGLAGGDEQFF. The variable domain in full, completed from reference TRBV7-2 and TRBJ2-1, reads GAGVSQSPSNKVTEKGKDVELRCDPISGHTALYWYRQSLGQGLEFLIYFQGNSAPDKSGLPSDRFSAERTGGSVSTLTIQRTQQEDSAVYLCASSWGLAGGDEQFFGPGTRLTVL.

J is TRBJ1-5 and V is TRBV19; TRBD1 is a possible D gene (6 bases). Per the germline V gene, CDR1 is LNHDA and CDR2 is SQIVND (reference sequence). The germline V and J ends were trimmed by 6 bases and 1 base, with 16 bases remaining between them. This CDR3 comprises 16 residues. CDR3 sequence (DNA): TGTGCCAGTAGAAATACAGGGCTGGAGAGCAATCAGCCCCAGCATTTT. Amino acid sequence: CASRNTGLESNQPQHF.

This clone was counted between two and nine times. The chain joins TRBV15 to TRBJ1-5; a weak D match, TRBD1 (6 bases). This CDR3 is built from 16 residues. V was trimmed by 0 bases and J by 3 bases, leaving 12 bases between them. Germline values: CDR1 LNHNV, CDR2 YYDKDF (reference sequence). The chain's CDR3 is CATSRDRTVSNQPQHF. The CDR3 nucleotides read TGTGCCACCAGCAGAGATAGGACAGTCTCCAATCAGCCCCAGCATTTT. The complete variable domain, with remaining parts taken from reference TRBV15 and TRBJ1-5, reads DAMVIQNPRYQVTQFGKPVTLSCSQTLNHNVMYWYQQKSSQAPKLLFHYYDKDFNNEADTPDNFQSRRPNTSFCFLDIRSPGLGDTAMYLCATSRDRTVSNQPQHFGDGTRLSIL.

J is TRBJ2-2 and V is TRBV24-1; no reliable D call. The CDR3 consists of 15 residues. Per germline, CDR1 KGHDR and CDR2 SFDVKD. Deletions cut 5 bases from V and 1 base from J, with 10 bases between. CDR3 nucleotide sequence: TGTGCCACCAGTGCCGGCGGAGTGAACACCGGGGAGCTGTTTTTT. It is translated as CATSAGGVNTGELFF.

The chain combines TRBV7-8 with TRBJ1-1; D may be TRBD1 (6 bases). Germline assignment: CDR1 SGHVS and CDR2 FQNEAQ. The CDR3 totals 15 residues. V was trimmed by 5 bases and J by 1 base, leaving 14 bases between them. The CDR3 is CASSPGGHRNTEAFF. For the CDR3, the DNA is TGTGCCAGCAGCCCGGGGGGACACAGGAACACTGAAGCTTTCTTT.

The CDR3 bases are TGTGCCAGCAGTCGGACTCAGAACACTGAAGCTTTCTTT. Residues: CASSRTQNTEAFF. The rearrangement links TRBV27 to TRBJ1-1; D unresolved. V lost 5 bases and J 1 base, leaving 8 bases between the germline ends. CDR1 is MNHEY, CDR2 SMNVEV, per germline (reference sequence). The length of the CDR3 is 13 residues.

This clone appeared a few times. The V gene is TRBV25-1, the J gene TRBJ2-5; TRBD1 is a possible D gene (5 bases). The germline V and J ends were trimmed by 5 bases and 5 bases, with 9 bases remaining between them. Per germline, CDR1 MGHDK and CDR2 SYGVNS. The CDR3 sequence is 12 residues long. CDR3 loop: CASSSGMETQYF. CDR3 DNA: TGTGCCAGCAGTTCAGGGATGGAGACCCAGTACTTC.